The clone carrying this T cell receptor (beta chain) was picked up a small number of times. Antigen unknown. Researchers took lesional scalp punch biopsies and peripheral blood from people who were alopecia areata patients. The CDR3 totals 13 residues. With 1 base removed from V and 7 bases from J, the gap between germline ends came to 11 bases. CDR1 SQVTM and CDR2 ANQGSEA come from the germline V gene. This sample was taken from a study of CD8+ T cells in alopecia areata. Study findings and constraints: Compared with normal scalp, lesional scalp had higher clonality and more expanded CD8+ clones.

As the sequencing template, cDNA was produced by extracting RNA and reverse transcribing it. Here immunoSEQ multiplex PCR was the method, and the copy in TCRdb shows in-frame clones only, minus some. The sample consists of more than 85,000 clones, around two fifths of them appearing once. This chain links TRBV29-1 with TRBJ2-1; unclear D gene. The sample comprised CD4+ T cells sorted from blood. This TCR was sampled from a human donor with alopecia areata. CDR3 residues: CSVEAASPNEQFF. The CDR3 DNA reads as TGCAGCGTTGAAGCGGCGAGTCCTAATGAGCAGTTCTTC.